This T cell receptor beta chain was captured in a study of T cell responses to AZD1222 COVID-19 vaccine (dated by TCRdb to about 2021). Background for the entire study: A total of about 250 trial participants underwent TCR sequencing, of whom under 220 had received two doses of AZD1222 and 26 had received two doses of the MenACWY control vaccine. Enrollment into the trials was organized by age into subgroups of 18-55, 56-69 and 70-plus years, and those subgroups contained roughly 150, 30 and 60 TCR-sequenced participants, respectively.

Spanning cysteine to phenylalanine, the CDR3 consists of 13 amino acids. Of the read, only the CDR3 DNA is kept; its 39 bases are in frame from base 1. Germline trimming amounts to 6 bases on V and 6 bases on J, with 6 as the count of junction bases outside the gene matches. According to the study, the label for this sample's time point signals: about 28 days (+/-7) after the second vaccine dose. AZD1222 recipients given second doses at about 4 weeks or at about 12 weeks were pooled, since spike-specific TCR depth and breadth were not found to differ between the two schedules. The vaccinee samples were drawn from two UK trials, COV001 and COV002, one of which was a single-blind randomized controlled phase 2/3 trial testing AZD1222 (ChAdOx1 nCoV-19) in healthy adults. Trial participant PBMC samples were collected at day 0 and day 28 after the second dose for TCRbeta chain sequencing. The CDR3 regions of human TCRbeta chains were analyzed by immunosequencing. The published analysis was carried out like this. Repertoire TCRs were matched against a reference library of SARS-CoV-2-specific TCRs generated with the MIRA antigen-specificity platform. Breadth was defined as the fraction of unique TCRs that were SARS-CoV-2-associated, and depth was defined as the fraction of total T cells that were SARS-CoV-2-associated. Each spike-specific TCR was assigned to its reactive spike region and to a CD4 or CD8 class using the MIRA data. Log10-transformed breadth and depth values were compared by one-way ANOVA with Sidak's multiple comparisons tests. TCRdb provides this immuneACCESS table in a form limited to in-frame rearrangements. Some clones are lacking; in checked studies, under half of them reflect an unresolved V gene, and why the rest are absent is not known. The D gene and trimming were derived from the DNA, and the V and J assignments and clone size from that table. The sample table shows approximately 82,000 clones, and roughly 92% are seen once. Of the sample, about 3.4% falls within the top ten clones.

As for this clone: This receptor's antigen is unknown. No per-base quality is available; no much larger clone lies one base away.

Summary of the overall study and its limitations: Conclusions about previously exposed vaccinees are limited because only six or seven AZD1222 recipients were SARS-CoV-2 seropositive at baseline. Because no samples from the day 14 peak response were available, repertoires could be characterized only after the peak T cell response. Nearly half of unique spike-specific TCRs reportedly recognized epitopes outside regions mutated in the B.1.351 and B.1.1.7 variants. The vaccine-associated CD4 TCRs covered the entire spike protein, and the dominant responses fell in regions 160-218 and 743-854. Participants were mostly white British, with more females than males. The authors suggested clonal diversity may have been underestimated. In the small 56-69-year group, the increase in depth fell short of significance, most likely because of low power. Spike-specific TCR breadth and depth rose significantly after two AZD1222 doses compared with day 0 and with MenACWY recipients.

The receptor's source is an adult who received the AZD1222 COVID-19 vaccine. The starting material was peripheral blood, obtained 28 days after the second AZD1222 dose. The chain is encoded by TRBV12-3 or TRBV12-4 joined to TRBJ1-2, with 8 bases matching TRBD1. The sequenced DNA is TGTGCCAGCAGCCTGACAGGGGTAGATGGCTACACCTTC. This sequence encodes CASSLTGVDGYTF.